The 19 T cell receptor beta chains listed next were all sequenced from one sample in a study of tumor-infiltrating lymphocytes in primary liver carcinoma. cDNA specific to TCR beta was made from around 450 ng of total RNA, with a constant-region primer employed for priming. Three nested multiplex PCR rounds, a slightly modified ARM-PCR method, built the TCR beta libraries. The first two PCR rounds used TRBV1-TRBV30 primers with a Cbeta primer, 10 cycles each. MiXCR was run by TCRdb on the multiplex PCR reads, yielding one entry per CDR3 protein. This table has around 70,000 distinct CDR3 sequences, 55% to 75% appearing once. Both RNA and DNA were isolated together from around 20-30 mg of bulk tissue that had not been sorted. Sequences were obtained from liver tumor tissue from sampling region 4. Subset described: tumor region T4, right-lateral pole. The receptor source for this set is a man in his forties with primary liver carcinoma and hepatitis B virus infection.

The V gene is TRBV11-2, the J gene TRBJ2-3, with no clear D. Germline CDR1 and CDR2: SGHAT and FQNNGV. The CDR3 is made up of 14 amino acids. V was cut by 0 bases and J by 2 bases, with 6 bases left in between. In nucleotides, the CDR3 is TGTGCCAGCAGCTTAGAAATAGTCACAGATACGCAGTATTTT. This sequence encodes CASSLEIVTDTQYF.

This clonotype has a count of ten or more. The rearrangement links TRBV4-1 to TRBJ2-3, with D uncertain. Trimming took off 4 bases at V and 7 bases at J, with 12 bases between the two ends. Germline V CDR1 and CDR2: MGHRA, YSYEKL. The CDR3 is made up of 13 amino acids. CDR3 sequence (DNA): TGCGCCAGCAGCCTACCTGAGATTCATACGCAGTATTTT. This translates into CASSLPEIHTQYF.

As concerns this clonotype: At one end, the junction sequence differs from germline, possibly due to a read error. The gene calls are TRBV4-1 and TRBJ2-2; 9 bases are shared with TRBD1. Germline V gene lookup returns CDR1 MGHRA and CDR2 YSYEKL. The CDR3 loop spans 15 amino acids. CDR3 coding DNA: TGCACCAGCAGTTGGGACAGGGTTTTCACCGGGGAGCCGTTTTTT. It specifies CTSSWDRVFTGEPFF.

The J gene is TRBJ2-1, the V gene TRBV7-9; D is perhaps TRBD2 (5 bases). The CDR3 spans 14 residues. Germline V gene sequence: CDR1 SEHNR, CDR2 FQNEAQ (reference sequence). V was cut by 6 bases and J by 10 bases, with 19 bases left in between. The CDR3: CASRSGIGDGEQFF. The CDR3 nucleotides are TGTGCCAGCAGATCCGGGATAGGCGACGGAGAGCAGTTCTTC.

To note about this clonotype: The junction does not match germline at one end; this may be a read error. V usage is TRBV11-2 and J usage is TRBJ2-2; either TRBD1 or TRBD2 may supply D (6 bases each). Germline CDR1 SGHAT, CDR2 FQNNGV. The CDR3 extends over 15 amino acids. CDR3 residues: CANSLHRADTGGLFF. Written as DNA, the CDR3 is TGTGCCAACAGCTTACACAGGGCGGACACCGGGGGGCTGTTTTTT. Full variable domain (outside the CDR3, taken from reference TRBV11-2 and TRBJ2-2): EAGVAQSPRYKIIEKRQSVAFWCNPISGHATLYWYQQILGQGPKLLIQFQNNGVVDDSQLPKDRFSAERLKGVDSTLKIQPAKLEDSAVYLCANSLHRADTGGLFFGEGSRLTVL.

This clonotype appeared a few times. This may arise from a read error, as a much more abundant clone is one base away. This rearrangement joins TRBV12-3 or TRBV12-4 to TRBJ2-7; 11 nucleotides align to TRBD2. There are 14 residues in the CDR3. J gave up 4 bases and V 6 bases, and 5 bases lay outside the gene matches. The CDR3 here is CASSLGLAVYEQYF. In DNA, the CDR3 is TGTGCCAGCAGCCTGGGACTAGCGGTATACGAGCAGTACTTC.

This chain connects TRBV6-6 to TRBJ1-2; D remains ambiguous. This CDR3 region has 13 residues. The germline V gene encodes CDR1 MNHNY and CDR2 SVGAGI (reference sequence). The ends were cut back, 6 bases at V and 8 bases at J, with 16 bases in the middle. The CDR3, as DNA: TGTGCCAGCAGCCTCGTTCTTTTGGAGGGCTACACCTTC. It encodes CASSLVLLEGYTF.

Concerning this clonotype: An end of the junction does not agree with germline; a read error may underlie this. The rearrangement uses TRBV4-1 and TRBJ2-7, with 9 bases fitting TRBD2. The germline gives CDR1 MGHRA, CDR2 YSYEKL. The CDR3 consists of 15 residues. This chain's CDR3 is CASNQGPSGAYEQYF. The CDR3 region has the DNA TGCGCCAGCAACCAAGGTCCTAGCGGGGCCTACGAGCAGTACTTC.

As concerns this clonotype: One junction end disagrees with the germline gene, perhaps due to a read error. The chain joins TRBV12-3 or TRBV12-4 to TRBJ2-1; D is possibly TRBD1 or TRBD2 (5 bases each). This CDR3 spans 15 amino acids. The CDR3 region is CASSPTGTDDNEHFF. Here the CDR3 DNA reads TGTGCCAGCAGCCCCACCGGGACGGATGACAATGAGCACTTCTTC.

This clonotype turned up a few times. The gene calls are TRBV5-5 and TRBJ2-6; D may match TRBD1 or TRBD2 (5 bases each). The V end was cut by 4 bases, the J end by 4 bases, with 12 bases between. Per the germline V gene, CDR1 is SGHKS and CDR2 is YYEKEE (reference sequence). CDR3 length: 15 amino acids. Here the CDR3 DNA reads TGTGCCAGCAGCCCCAGGGCGGGCGGGGCCAACGTCCTGACTTTC. This sequence encodes CASSPRAGGANVLTF.

About this clonotype: As the CDR3 is not closed by the conserved phenylalanine or tryptophan, this likely results from a read error. This chain connects TRBV6-6 to TRBJ2-5, with no clear D. The CDR3 runs 12 residues. The germline V gene encodes CDR1 MNHNY and CDR2 SVGAGI (reference sequence). The CDR3 region is CTSSYSRETQYL. The CDR3 DNA sequence: TGTACCAGCAGTTATAGTAGGGAGACCCAGTACCTC.

On this clonotype itself: This likely comes from a read error, as the CDR3 has no conserved phenylalanine or tryptophan at its end. The chain combines TRBV4-2 with TRBJ1-6, with D possibly being TRBD1 (6 bases). Per germline, CDR1 LGHNA and CDR2 YNFKEQ. Trimming removed 4 bases at V and 5 bases at J, with 12 bases between. The CDR3 length is 15 residues. The CDR3 coding sequence is TGTGCCAGCAGCCGCTTGGACAGTGATAATTCACCCCTCCACTCT. The encoded protein is CASSRLDSDNSPLHS.

With regard to this clonotype: The junction does not match germline at one end; this may be a read error. The rearrangement joins TRBV11-2 to TRBJ2-1; D possibly matches TRBD1 or TRBD2 (5 bases each). The CDR3 sequence is 15 residues long. The germline V gene encodes CDR1 SGHAT and CDR2 FQNNGV. The CDR3 is CASVLGDLRGREQLF. CDR3 sequence (DNA): TGTGCCAGCGTACTAGGGGACCTTCGGGGACGTGAGCAGCTCTTC.

Concerning this clonotype: This may come from a read error, since a much larger clone is one base off. This chain uses TRBV5-1 with TRBJ2-2; 9 bases align to TRBD2. The germline V gene has CDR1 SGHRS and CDR2 YFSETQ. The CDR3 totals 16 residues. The CDR3 reads CASSTSSGTNTGELIF. DNA of the CDR3: TGCGCCAGCAGCACCTCTAGCGGGACTAACACCGGGGAGCTGATTTTT.

Many counts were recorded for this clonotype. The chain combines TRBV5-1 with TRBJ2-3; 10 nucleotides line up with TRBD1. The germline V gene has CDR1 SGHRS and CDR2 YFSETQ. The trim removed 4 bases at V and 4 bases at J, leaving 6 bases unmatched. CDR3 size: 15 residues. The CDR3 is CASSHDRGRADTQYF. CDR3 coding DNA: TGCGCCAGCAGCCATGACAGGGGGCGGGCAGATACGCAGTATTTT. The entire variable domain, with the rest obtained from reference TRBV5-1 and TRBJ2-3, is as follows: KAGVTQTPRYLIKTRGQQVTLSCSPISGHRSVSWYQQTPGQGLQFLFEYFSETQRNKGNFPGRFSGRQFSNSRSEMNVSTLELGDSALYLCASSHDRGRADTQYFGPGTRLTVL.

To note about this clonotype: This may be a read error, as it is one base from a much larger clone. The conserved phenylalanine or tryptophan normally closing the CDR3 is absent here, so this likely arose from a read error. The CDR3 DNA sequence: TGCGCCAGCAGAATAGCGGGAGGGCCGGCCGGGGAGCTGTTTATT. It yields the protein CASRIAGGPAGELFI. V and J are TRBV10-2 and TRBJ2-2; TRBD2 matches 11 bases. Losses at the gene ends were 6 bases for V and 6 bases for J; bases not matched to a gene: 6. The V gene's germline CDR1 is WSHSY and CDR2 SAAADI. This CDR3 region has 15 residues.

This clonotype was observed a single time. This could be a read error, since a much larger clone is one nucleotide away. DNA for the CDR3: TGTGCCAGCCTCGACCGGGCCTCAGCCGGGAAACTGTTTTTT. This sequence encodes CASLDRASAGKLFF. The V and J genes are TRBV28 and TRBJ1-4; D unresolved. Germline lookup yields CDR1 MDHEN and CDR2 SYDVKM. V lost 8 bases and J 11 bases, leaving 21 bases between the germline ends. The CDR3 covers 14 residues.

This clonotype has just one count. Because the CDR3 is missing its conserved closing phenylalanine or tryptophan, this is likely a read error. The chain links TRBV5-4 to TRBJ1-2; 8 bases are a match to TRBD1. The CDR3 extends over 14 amino acids. CDR1 and CDR2 (germline): SGHNT, YYREEE (reference sequence). CDR3 protein: CASSLAGTGYGYTI. The CDR3 DNA follows: TGTGCCAGTAGCTTGGCCGGGACAGGCTATGGCTACACCATC.

This sequence joins TRBV13 and TRBJ2-7; weak D call: TRBD2 (6 bases). Deletions cut 7 bases from V and 1 base from J, with 11 bases between. The CDR3 consists of 13 residues. The germline V gene encodes CDR1 PRHDT and CDR2 FYEKMQ (reference sequence). In DNA, the CDR3 is TGTGCCAGCAACTTTGGAGGGTCCTACGAGCAGTACTTC. The encoded protein is CASNFGGSYEQYF. Using reference TRBV13 and TRBJ2-7 for the parts outside the CDR3, the full variable domain is AAGVIQSPRHLIKEKRETATLKCYPIPRHDTVYWYQQGPGQDPQFLISFYEKMQSDKGSIPDRFSAQQFSDYHSELNMSSLELGDSALYFCASNFGGSYEQYFGPGTRLTVT.